One sample yielded the 8 T cell receptor beta chains listed below, sequenced in a study of PD-L1 blockade in urothelial cancer. Sample time point: pretreatment peripheral blood. TCRdb's table, derived via immunoSEQ multiplex PCR, lists solely in-frame clones and lacks some. The sample has tens of thousands of clones; about four fifths are singletons. The specimen comprised PBMCs, sampled around atezolizumab (anti-PD-L1) treatment. The receptor set was obtained from a woman aged 70-85 years with urothelial cancer.

The chain is built from TRBV6-6 and TRBJ2-7, with D tentatively TRBD1 (6 bases). V shed 0 bases and J shed 2 bases, with 14 bases lying between them. This CDR3 is built from 16 residues. Germline V CDR1 and CDR2: MNHNY, SVGAGI (reference sequence). DNA for the CDR3: TGTGCCAGCAGTTACTCCCCAGGGGTGGTTGCCTACGAGCAGTACTTC. Translation: CASSYSPGVVAYEQYF.

The chain links TRBV4-1 to TRBJ2-2; 13 nucleotides align to TRBD2. The germline CDR1 and CDR2 sequences are MGHRA and YSYEKL. V was clipped by 3 bases and J by 5 bases; unmatched bases: 6. The CDR3 contains 17 residues. The CDR3 DNA sequence: TGCGCCAGCAGCCAGGGACTAGCGGGAAGAAGAACCGGGGAGCTGTTTTTT. Translation gives CASSQGLAGRRTGELFF.

The chain is built from TRBV18 and TRBJ2-5, with D perhaps matching TRBD2 (5 bases). There are 13 residues in the CDR3. From germline, CDR1 is KGHSH and CDR2 LQKENI. The V gene lost 3 bases and the J gene lost 5 bases, with 10 bases spanning the gap. The CDR3 protein is CASSPGVRETQYF. DNA for the CDR3: TGTGCCAGCTCACCGGGAGTTAGGGAGACCCAGTACTTC.

The chain couples TRBV5-1 to TRBJ2-4, with TRBD1 matching over 9 bases. The CDR3 contains 14 residues. Per the germline V gene, CDR1 is SGHRS and CDR2 is YFSETQ. The junction had 4 bases not matched to a gene; V was cut back by 4 bases and J by 5 bases. As DNA, the CDR3 is TGCGCCAGCAGCACTGGGACAGGGCAAAACATTCAGTACTTC. This translates into CASSTGTGQNIQYF. Filled out from reference TRBV5-1 and TRBJ2-4, the complete variable domain reads KAGVTQTPRYLIKTRGQQVTLSCSPISGHRSVSWYQQTPGQGLQFLFEYFSETQRNKGNFPGRFSGRQFSNSRSEMNVSTLELGDSALYLCASSTGTGQNIQYFGAGTRLSVL.

The chain combines TRBV5-1 with TRBJ2-6; no clear D gene. V lost 4 bases and J lost 0, with 14 bases in between. CDR1 and CDR2 (germline): SGHRS, YFSETQ. The CDR3 contains 17 residues. This chain's CDR3 is CASSPMGPSSGANVLTF. CDR3 sequence (DNA): TGCGCCAGCAGCCCGATGGGCCCATCCTCTGGGGCCAACGTCCTGACTTTC.

J is TRBJ2-7 and V is TRBV9; 7 bases fit TRBD1. CDR1 and CDR2 from the germline V gene are SGDLS and YYNGEE. The V segment lost 3 bases and the J segment 5 bases; nucleotides outside the gene matches: 8. This CDR3 is built from 14 residues. CDR3 protein: CASSGRTGADEQYF. The CDR3, as DNA: TGTGCCAGCAGCGGCCGAACAGGGGCTGACGAGCAGTACTTC.

The sample holds a few counts of this clone. The V call is TRBV7-9, the J call TRBJ2-2; D perhaps matches TRBD2 (6 bases). This CDR3 is built from 15 residues. V dropped 0 bases and J dropped 4 bases, with 9 bases sitting between them. Germline loops: CDR1 SEHNR, CDR2 FQNEAQ (reference sequence). The DNA for the CDR3 is TGTGCCAGCAGCTTAGCTGGGGGACTCACCGGGGAGCTGTTTTTT. It encodes CASSLAGGLTGELFF.

This rearrangement joins TRBV28 to TRBJ2-7, with 8 positions matching TRBD2. Germline V lookup: CDR1 MDHEN, CDR2 SYDVKM. The J segment lost 2 bases and the V segment lost 2 bases, leaving 5 bases of the junction unmatched. The CDR3 is 15 residues long. For the CDR3, the DNA is TGTGCCAGCAGTTTAGCTCTCGGGAGGGCCTACGAGCAGTACTTC. Amino acid sequence: CASSLALGRAYEQYF.